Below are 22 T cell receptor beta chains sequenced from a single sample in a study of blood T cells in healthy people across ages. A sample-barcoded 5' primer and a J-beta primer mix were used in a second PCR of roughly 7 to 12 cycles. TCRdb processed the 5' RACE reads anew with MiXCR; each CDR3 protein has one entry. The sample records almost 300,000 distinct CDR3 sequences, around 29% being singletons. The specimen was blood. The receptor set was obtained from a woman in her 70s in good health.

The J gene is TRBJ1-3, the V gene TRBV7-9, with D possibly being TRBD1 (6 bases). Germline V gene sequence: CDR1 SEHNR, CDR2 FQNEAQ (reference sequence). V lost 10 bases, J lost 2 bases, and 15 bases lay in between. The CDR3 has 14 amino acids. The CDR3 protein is CATIDRRTGNTIYF. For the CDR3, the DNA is TGTGCCACCATCGACAGGCGCACTGGAAACACCATATATTTT.

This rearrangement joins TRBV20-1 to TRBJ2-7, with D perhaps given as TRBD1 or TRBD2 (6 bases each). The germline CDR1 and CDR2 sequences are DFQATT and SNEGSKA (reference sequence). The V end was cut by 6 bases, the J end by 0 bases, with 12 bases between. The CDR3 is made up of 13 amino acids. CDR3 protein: CSAYEGGSYEQYF. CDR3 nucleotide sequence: TGCAGTGCCTATGAGGGGGGCTCCTACGAGCAGTACTTC.

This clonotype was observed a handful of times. The CDR3 is CSARPGPSTEQYF. CDR3 bases: TGCAGTGCTAGGCCAGGACCGTCGACCGAGCAGTACTTC. The chain employs TRBV20-1 and TRBJ2-5; D call uncertain. The J call could be wrong; TRBJ2-7 is a better fit for the DNA end. Germline V CDR1 and CDR2: DFQATT, SNEGSKA (reference sequence). This CDR3 contains 13 residues.

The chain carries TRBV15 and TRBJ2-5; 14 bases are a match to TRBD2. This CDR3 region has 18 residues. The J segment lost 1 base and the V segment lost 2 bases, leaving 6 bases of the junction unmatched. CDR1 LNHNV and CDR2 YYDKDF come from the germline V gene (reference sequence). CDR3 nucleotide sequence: TGTGCCACCAGCAGACTGACGGGGACTAGCGGGAGCCAAGAGACCCAGTACTTC. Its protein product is CATSRLTGTSGSQETQYF.

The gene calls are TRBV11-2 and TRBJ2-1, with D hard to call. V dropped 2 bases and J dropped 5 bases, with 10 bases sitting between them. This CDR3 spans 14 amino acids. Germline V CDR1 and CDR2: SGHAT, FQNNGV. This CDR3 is CASSLMMANNEQFF. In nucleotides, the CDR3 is TGTGCCAGCAGCTTAATGATGGCCAACAATGAGCAGTTCTTC. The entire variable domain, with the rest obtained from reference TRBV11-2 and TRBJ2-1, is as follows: EAGVAQSPRYKIIEKRQSVAFWCNPISGHATLYWYQQILGQGPKLLIQFQNNGVVDDSQLPKDRFSAERLKGVDSTLKIQPAKLEDSAVYLCASSLMMANNEQFFGPGTRLTVL.

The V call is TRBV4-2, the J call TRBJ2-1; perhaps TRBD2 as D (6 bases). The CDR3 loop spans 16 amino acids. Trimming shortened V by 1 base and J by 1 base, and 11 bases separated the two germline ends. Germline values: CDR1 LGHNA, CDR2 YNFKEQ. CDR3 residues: CASSQGHSGSYNEQFF. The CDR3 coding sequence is TGTGCCAGCAGCCAAGGGCATAGCGGATCCTACAATGAGCAGTTCTTC.

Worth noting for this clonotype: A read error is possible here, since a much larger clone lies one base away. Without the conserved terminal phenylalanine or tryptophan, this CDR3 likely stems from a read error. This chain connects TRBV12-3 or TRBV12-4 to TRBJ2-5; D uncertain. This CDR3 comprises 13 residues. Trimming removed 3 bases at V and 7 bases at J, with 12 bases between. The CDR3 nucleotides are TGTGCCAGCAGTTTGGGTTTGAAGGGGACCCAGTACCTC. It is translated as CASSLGLKGTQYL.

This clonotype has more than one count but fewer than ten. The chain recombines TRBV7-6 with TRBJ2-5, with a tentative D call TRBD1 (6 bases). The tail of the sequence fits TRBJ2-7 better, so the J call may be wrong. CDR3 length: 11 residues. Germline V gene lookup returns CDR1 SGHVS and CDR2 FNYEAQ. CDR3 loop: CASSDRYEQYF. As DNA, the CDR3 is TGTGCCAGCAGCGACAGGTACGAGCAGTACTTC.

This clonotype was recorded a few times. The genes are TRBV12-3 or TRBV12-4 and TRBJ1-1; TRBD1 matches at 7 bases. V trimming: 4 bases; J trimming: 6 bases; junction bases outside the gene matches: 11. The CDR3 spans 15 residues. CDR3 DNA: TGTGCCAGCAGTTGGGTCCCTCAGGGGGACGCTGAAGCTTTCTTT. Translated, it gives CASSWVPQGDAEAFF.

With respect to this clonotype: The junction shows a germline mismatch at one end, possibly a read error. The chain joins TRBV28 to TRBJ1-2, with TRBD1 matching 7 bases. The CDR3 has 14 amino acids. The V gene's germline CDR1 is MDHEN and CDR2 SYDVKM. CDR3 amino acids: CASSLTGVVYGHTF. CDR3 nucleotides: TGTGCCAGCAGTTTAACAGGGGTCGTGTATGGCCACACCTTC.

The CDR3 region is CASSLGGTLNEKLFF. The CDR3 DNA reads as TGTGCCAGCAGTTTGGGAGGGACCCTCAATGAAAAACTGTTTTTT. The chain carries TRBV28 and TRBJ1-4; D is perhaps TRBD1 (5 bases). Trimming left V 3 bases short and J 5 bases short, with 13 bases between. Germline V gives CDR1 MDHEN, CDR2 SYDVKM. The CDR3 loop spans 15 amino acids.

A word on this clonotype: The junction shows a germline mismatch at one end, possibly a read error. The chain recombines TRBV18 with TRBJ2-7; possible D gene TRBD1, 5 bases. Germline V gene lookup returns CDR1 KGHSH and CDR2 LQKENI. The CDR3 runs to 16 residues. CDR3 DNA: TGCGCCAGCTCACCAAGGACAAATTTTAGCTTCGACGAGCAGTACTTC. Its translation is CASSPRTNFSFDEQYF.

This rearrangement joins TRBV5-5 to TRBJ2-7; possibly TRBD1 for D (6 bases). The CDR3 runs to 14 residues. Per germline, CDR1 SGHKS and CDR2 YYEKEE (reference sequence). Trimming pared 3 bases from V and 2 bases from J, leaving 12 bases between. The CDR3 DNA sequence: TGTGCCAGCAGCTCCCATACAGGGACCTACGAGCAGTACTTC. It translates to CASSSHTGTYEQYF.

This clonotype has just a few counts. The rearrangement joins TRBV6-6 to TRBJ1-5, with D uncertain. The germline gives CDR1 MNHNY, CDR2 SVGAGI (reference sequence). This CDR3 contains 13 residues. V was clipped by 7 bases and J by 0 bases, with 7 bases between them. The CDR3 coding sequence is TGTGCCAGCATAGGGTATAGCAATCAGCCCCAGCATTTT. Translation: CASIGYSNQPQHF.

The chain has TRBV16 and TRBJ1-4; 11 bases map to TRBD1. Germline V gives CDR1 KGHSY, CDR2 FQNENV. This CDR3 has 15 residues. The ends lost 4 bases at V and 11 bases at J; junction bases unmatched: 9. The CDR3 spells CASSLDGTGGMKLFF. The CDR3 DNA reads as TGTGCCAGCAGCCTCGACGGGACAGGGGGAATGAAACTGTTTTTT.

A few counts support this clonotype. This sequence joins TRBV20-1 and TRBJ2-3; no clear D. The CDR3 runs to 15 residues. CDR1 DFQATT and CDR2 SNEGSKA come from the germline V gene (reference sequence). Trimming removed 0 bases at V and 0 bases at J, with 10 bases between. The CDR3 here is CSARDSHPSTDTQYF. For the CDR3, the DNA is TGCAGTGCTAGAGATTCTCACCCGAGCACAGATACGCAGTATTTT.

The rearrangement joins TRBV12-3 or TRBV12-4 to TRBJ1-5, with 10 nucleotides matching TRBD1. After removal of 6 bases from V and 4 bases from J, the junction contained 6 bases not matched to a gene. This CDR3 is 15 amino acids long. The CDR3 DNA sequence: TGTGCCAGCAGAGAGGGACAGGGGCGGAATCAGCCCCAGCATTTT. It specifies CASREGQGRNQPQHF.

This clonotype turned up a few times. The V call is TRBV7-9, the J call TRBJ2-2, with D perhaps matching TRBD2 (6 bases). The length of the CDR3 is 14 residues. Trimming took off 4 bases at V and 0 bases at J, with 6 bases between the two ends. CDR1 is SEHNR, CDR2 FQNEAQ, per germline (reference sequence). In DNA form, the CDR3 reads TGTGCCAGCAGCTCTAGCGCGAACACCGGGGAGCTGTTTTTT. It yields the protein CASSSSANTGELFF.

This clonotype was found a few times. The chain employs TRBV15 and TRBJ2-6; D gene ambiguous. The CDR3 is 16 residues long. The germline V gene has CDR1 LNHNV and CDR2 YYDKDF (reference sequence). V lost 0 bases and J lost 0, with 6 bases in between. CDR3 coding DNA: TGTGCCACCAGCAGAGAGGGATCCTCTGGGGCCAACGTCCTGACTTTC. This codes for CATSREGSSGANVLTF.

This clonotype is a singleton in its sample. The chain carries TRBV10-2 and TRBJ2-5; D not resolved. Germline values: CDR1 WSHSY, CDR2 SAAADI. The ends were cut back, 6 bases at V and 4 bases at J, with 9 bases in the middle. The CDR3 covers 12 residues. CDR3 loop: CASRINLETQYF. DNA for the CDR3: TGCGCCAGCAGAATCAATTTAGAGACCCAGTACTTC.

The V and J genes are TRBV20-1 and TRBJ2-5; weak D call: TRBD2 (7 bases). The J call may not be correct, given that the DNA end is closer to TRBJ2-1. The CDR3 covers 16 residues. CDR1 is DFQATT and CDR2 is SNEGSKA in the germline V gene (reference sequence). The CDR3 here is CSALGGLADWGDEQFF. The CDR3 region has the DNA TGCAGTGCTCTCGGGGGGCTAGCGGACTGGGGGGATGAGCAGTTCTTC.

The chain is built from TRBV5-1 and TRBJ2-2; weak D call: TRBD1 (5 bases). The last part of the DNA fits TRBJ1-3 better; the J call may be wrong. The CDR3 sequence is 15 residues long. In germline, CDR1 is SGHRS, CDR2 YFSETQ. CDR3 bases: TGCGCCAGCAGACGGGACGGTCTGGAGGGAAACACCATATATTTT. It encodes CASRRDGLEGNTIYF.